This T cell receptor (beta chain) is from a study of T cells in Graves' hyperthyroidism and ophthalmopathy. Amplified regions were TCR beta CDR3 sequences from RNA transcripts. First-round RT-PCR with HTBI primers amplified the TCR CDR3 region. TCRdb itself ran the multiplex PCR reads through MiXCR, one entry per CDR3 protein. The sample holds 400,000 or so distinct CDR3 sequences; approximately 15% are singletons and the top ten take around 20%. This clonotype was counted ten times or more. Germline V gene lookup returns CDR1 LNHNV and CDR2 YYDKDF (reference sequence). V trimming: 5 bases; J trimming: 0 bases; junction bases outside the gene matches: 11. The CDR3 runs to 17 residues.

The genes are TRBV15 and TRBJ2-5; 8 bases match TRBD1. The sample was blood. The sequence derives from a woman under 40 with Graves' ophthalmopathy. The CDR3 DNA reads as TGTGCCACCAGCCGTCTGGGACAGGCTTTAGACCAAGAGACCCAGTACTTC. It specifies CATSRLGQALDQETQYF. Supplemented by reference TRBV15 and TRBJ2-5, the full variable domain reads DAMVIQNPRYQVTQFGKPVTLSCSQTLNHNVMYWYQQKSSQAPKLLFHYYDKDFNNEADTPDNFQSRRPNTSFCFLDIRSPGLGDTAMYLCATSRLGQALDQETQYFGPGTRLLVL.